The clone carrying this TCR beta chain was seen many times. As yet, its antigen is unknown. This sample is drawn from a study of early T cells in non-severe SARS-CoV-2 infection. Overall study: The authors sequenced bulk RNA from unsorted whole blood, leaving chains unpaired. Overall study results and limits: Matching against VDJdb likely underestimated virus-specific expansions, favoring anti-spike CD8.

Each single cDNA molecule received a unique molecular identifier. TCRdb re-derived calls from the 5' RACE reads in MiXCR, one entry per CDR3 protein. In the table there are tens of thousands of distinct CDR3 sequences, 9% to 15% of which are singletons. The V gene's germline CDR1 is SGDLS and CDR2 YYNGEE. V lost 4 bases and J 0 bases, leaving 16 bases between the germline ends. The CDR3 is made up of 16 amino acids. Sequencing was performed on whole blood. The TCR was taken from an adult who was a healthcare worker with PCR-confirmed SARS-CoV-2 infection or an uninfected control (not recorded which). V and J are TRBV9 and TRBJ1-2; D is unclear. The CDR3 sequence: CASSIMGSSANYGYTF. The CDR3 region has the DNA TGTGCCAGCAGCATAATGGGCTCGAGTGCTAACTATGGCTACACCTTC.